Included here is one T cell receptor beta chain sequence, with context. The antigen is undetermined. Researchers ran the PCR with 60 Vbeta and 13 Jbeta primers. Sequencing was performed with immunoSEQ multiplex PCR; in TCRdb, only in-frame clones are kept and a portion is missing. Here the sample spans 50,000 to 55,000 clones, less than 75% being singletons. This entry comes from a study of cytomegalovirus exposure and HLA in healthy donors. This CDR3 spans 15 amino acids. Trimming shortened V by 0 bases and J by 5 bases, and 14 bases separated the two germline ends. Study-level findings and limits: A later analysis revealed that TCR association rates differed between HLA loci, peaking at DRB1 and bottoming out at HLA-C. What was likely a sequencing artifact was a cluster of highly shared sequence variants. Later work found most CMV-associated TCR beta chains apparently HLA-restricted.

Sequences were obtained from PBMCs. This chain connects TRBV5-3 to TRBJ1-2; the D gene is possibly TRBD1 (5 bases). TRBV5-3 is an open reading frame, and its role is uncertain. This sequence originates from a woman between 50 and 59 years old in good health and CMV-seropositive. CDR3 in DNA: TGTGCCAGAAGCTTGGGACAGAAAACCTCTTATGGCTACACCTTC. Its translation: CARSLGQKTSYGYTF.